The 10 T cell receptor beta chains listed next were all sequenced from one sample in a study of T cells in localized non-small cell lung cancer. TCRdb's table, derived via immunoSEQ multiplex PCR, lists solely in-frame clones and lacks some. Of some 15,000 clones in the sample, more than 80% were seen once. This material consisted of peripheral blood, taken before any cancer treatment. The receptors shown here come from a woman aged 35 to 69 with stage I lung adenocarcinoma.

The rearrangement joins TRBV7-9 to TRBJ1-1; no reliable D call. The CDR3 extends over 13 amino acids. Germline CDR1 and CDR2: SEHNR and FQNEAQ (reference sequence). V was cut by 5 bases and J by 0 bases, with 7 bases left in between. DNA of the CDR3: TGTGCCAGCAGCCTATCAGTGAACACTGAAGCTTTCTTT. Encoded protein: CASSLSVNTEAFF. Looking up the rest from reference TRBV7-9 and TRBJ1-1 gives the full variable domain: DTGVSQNPRHKITKRGQNVTFRCDPISEHNRLYWYRQTLGQGPEFLTYFQNEAQLEKSRLLSDRFSAERPKGSFSTLEIQRTEQGDSAMYLCASSLSVNTEAFFGQGTRLTVV.

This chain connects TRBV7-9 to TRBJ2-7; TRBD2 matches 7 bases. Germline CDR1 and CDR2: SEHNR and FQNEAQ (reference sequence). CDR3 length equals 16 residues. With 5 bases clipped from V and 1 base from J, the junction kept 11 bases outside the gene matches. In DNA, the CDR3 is TGTGCCAGCAGCCATTGGGAGGGGTCGGGGTCCTACGAGCAGTACTTC. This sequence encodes CASSHWEGSGSYEQYF.

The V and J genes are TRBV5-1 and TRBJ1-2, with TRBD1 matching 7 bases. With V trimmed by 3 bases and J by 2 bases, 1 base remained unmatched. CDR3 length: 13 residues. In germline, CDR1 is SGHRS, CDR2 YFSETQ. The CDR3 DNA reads TGCGCCAGCAGCTCGACAGGGAACTATGGCTACACCTTC. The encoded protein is CASSSTGNYGYTF. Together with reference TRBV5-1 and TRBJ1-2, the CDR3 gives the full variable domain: KAGVTQTPRYLIKTRGQQVTLSCSPISGHRSVSWYQQTPGQGLQFLFEYFSETQRNKGNFPGRFSGRQFSNSRSEMNVSTLELGDSALYLCASSSTGNYGYTFGSGTRLTVV.

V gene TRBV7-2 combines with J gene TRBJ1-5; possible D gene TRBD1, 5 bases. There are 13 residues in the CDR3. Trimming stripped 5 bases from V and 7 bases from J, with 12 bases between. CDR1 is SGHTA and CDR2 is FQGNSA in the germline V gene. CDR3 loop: CASSPQRGQPQHF. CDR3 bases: TGTGCCAGCAGCCCACAGCGGGGGCAGCCCCAGCATTTT.

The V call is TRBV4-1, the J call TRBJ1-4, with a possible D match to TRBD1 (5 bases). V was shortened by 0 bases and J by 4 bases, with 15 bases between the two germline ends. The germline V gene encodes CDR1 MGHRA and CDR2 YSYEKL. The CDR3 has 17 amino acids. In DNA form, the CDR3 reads TGCGCCAGCAGCCAAGAGCCATCCGGGGGGAGTAATGAAAAACTGTTTTTT. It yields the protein CASSQEPSGGSNEKLFF.

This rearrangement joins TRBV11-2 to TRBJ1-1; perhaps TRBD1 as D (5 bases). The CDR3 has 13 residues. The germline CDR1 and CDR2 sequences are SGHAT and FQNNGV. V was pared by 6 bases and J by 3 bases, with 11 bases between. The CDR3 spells CASSRPGDTEAFF. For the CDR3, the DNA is TGTGCCAGCAGTAGACCGGGGGACACTGAAGCTTTCTTT.

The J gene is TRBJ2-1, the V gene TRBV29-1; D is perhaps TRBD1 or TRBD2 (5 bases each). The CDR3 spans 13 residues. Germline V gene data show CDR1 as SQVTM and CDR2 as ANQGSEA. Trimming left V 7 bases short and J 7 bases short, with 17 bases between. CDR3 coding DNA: TGCAGCGCTAGGACGAGGGACGTAAATGAGCAGTTCTTC. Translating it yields CSARTRDVNEQFF.

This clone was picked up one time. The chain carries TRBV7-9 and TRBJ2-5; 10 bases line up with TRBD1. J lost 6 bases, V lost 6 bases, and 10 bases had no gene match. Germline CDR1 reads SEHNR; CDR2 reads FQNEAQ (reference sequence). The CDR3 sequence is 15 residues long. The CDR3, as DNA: TGTGCCAGCAGGACAGGGGGCGGGGATATAAAGACCCAGTACTTC. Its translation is CASRTGGGDIKTQYF.

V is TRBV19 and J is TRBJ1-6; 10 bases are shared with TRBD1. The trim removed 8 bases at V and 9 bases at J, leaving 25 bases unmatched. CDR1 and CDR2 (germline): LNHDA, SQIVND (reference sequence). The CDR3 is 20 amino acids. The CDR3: CASGSDPGTGDIVSGSPLHF. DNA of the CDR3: TGTGCCAGTGGGTCTGACCCCGGGACAGGGGATATCGTTTCGGGTTCACCCCTCCACTTT. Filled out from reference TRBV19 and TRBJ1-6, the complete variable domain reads DGGITQSPKYLFRKEGQNVTLSCEQNLNHDAMYWYRQDPGQGLRLIYYSQIVNDFQKGDIAEGYSVSREKKESFPLTVTSAQKNPTAFYLCASGSDPGTGDIVSGSPLHFGNGTRLTVT.

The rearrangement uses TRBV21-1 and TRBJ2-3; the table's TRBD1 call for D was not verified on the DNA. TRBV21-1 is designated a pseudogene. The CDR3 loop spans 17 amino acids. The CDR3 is CASSSRQGAPVTDTQYF. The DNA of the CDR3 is TGTGCCAGCAGCTCGCGACAGGGGGCGCCGGTAACAGATACGCAGTATTTT.